What follows are 13 T cell receptor beta chains derived from one specimen sequenced in a study of shared clonotypes between healthy human individuals. Naive CD8 isolation took CD45RO-negative cells positively selected for CCR7 and excluded terminally differentiated effector memory CD45RA+ cells. TCRdb's table, derived via immunoSEQ multiplex PCR, lists solely in-frame clones and lacks some. Of about 2.2 million clones in the sample, approximately 92% were seen once. Input material: naive CD8+ T cells from PBMCs. The receptors shown here come from a man younger than 35 in good health. Some clones in this sample may be carry-over from other donors' samples.

This chain joins TRBV7-6 and TRBJ1-1; TRBD1 might be the D (6 bases). V shed 1 base and J shed 4 bases, with 13 bases lying between them. The germline CDR1 and CDR2 sequences are SGHVS and FNYEAQ. This CDR3 contains 15 residues. CDR3 coding DNA: TGTGCCAGCAGCTTAGAACAGGGTGTCGGCACTGAAGCTTTCTTT. As protein: CASSLEQGVGTEAFF.

The CDR3 DNA reads TGTGCCAGCAGTTTAAACTGGGAAAATCAGCCCCAGCATTTT. The encoded protein is CASSLNWENQPQHF. The chain is built from TRBV28 and TRBJ1-5; D gene unclear. This CDR3 has 14 amino acids. V gave up 2 bases and J gave up 4 bases, with 9 bases separating them. The V gene's germline CDR1 is MDHEN and CDR2 SYDVKM. The full variable domain, with the rest looked up from reference TRBV28 and TRBJ1-5, is DVKVTQSSRYLVKRTGEKVFLECVQDMDHENMFWYRQDPGLGLRLIYFSYDVKMKEKGDIPEGYSVSREKKERFSLILESASTNQTSMYLCASSLNWENQPQHFGDGTRLSIL.

This chain uses TRBV28 with TRBJ1-5; D is undetermined. CDR3 size: 15 residues. Germline CDR1 MDHEN, CDR2 SYDVKM. V was trimmed by 3 bases and J by 7 bases, leaving 16 bases between them. In DNA, the CDR3 is TGTGCCAGCAGTTTGACGGGCAGATATACGCAGCCCCAGCATTTT. The encoded protein is CASSLTGRYTQPQHF.

This clone was seen only once. The chain has TRBV15 and TRBJ2-1; D might be TRBD1 (6 bases). The CDR3 contains 15 residues. V shed 3 bases and J shed 0 bases, with 9 bases lying between them. Germline V gives CDR1 LNHNV, CDR2 YYDKDF (reference sequence). CDR3 residues: CATSSRDTSYNEQFF. The CDR3 DNA reads TGTGCCACCAGCAGCCGGGACACCTCCTACAATGAGCAGTTCTTC.

The rearrangement uses TRBV5-6 and TRBJ2-1; 8 positions match TRBD2. V was pared by 4 bases and J by 10 bases, with 4 bases of the junction left unmatched. The CDR3 consists of 12 residues. In germline, CDR1 is SGHDT, CDR2 YYEEEE. In nucleotides, the CDR3 is TGTGCCAGCAGCCCCGGACTAGCCGAGCAGTTCTTC. This sequence encodes CASSPGLAEQFF.

This clone has only one observation. The genes are TRBV29-1 and TRBJ2-7; 9 bases align to TRBD1. CDR1 and CDR2 (germline): SQVTM, ANQGSEA. The trim removed 1 base at V and 0 bases at J, leaving 4 bases unmatched. The CDR3 loop spans 15 amino acids. The CDR3 sequence is CSVEADRGFSYEQYF. CDR3 nucleotides: TGCAGCGTTGAAGCGGACAGGGGATTCTCCTACGAGCAGTACTTC.

This clone occurred once. This chain uses TRBV4-2 with TRBJ2-5; 11 bases are a match to TRBD2. This CDR3 spans 15 amino acids. CDR1 is LGHNA, CDR2 YNFKEQ, per germline. Trimming removed 3 bases from V and 11 bases from J; junction bases left unmatched: 11. In DNA, the CDR3 is TGTGCCAGCAGCCAGTTAGCGGGAGGGCCGGAAGAGCAGTACTTC. This sequence encodes CASSQLAGGPEEQYF.

The chain is built from TRBV6-1 and TRBJ2-7; 10 bases agree with TRBD2. This CDR3 has 15 amino acids. Germline values: CDR1 MNHNS, CDR2 SASEGT. Trimming at V came to 5 bases and at J to 3 bases, leaving 7 bases not matched to a gene. The CDR3 is CASSQGLAGVYEQYF. CDR3 sequence (DNA): TGTGCCAGCAGTCAAGGCCTAGCGGGAGTCTACGAGCAGTACTTC.

The rearrangement uses TRBV7-8 and TRBJ1-1; 7 bases match TRBD1. The CDR3 is 15 residues long. J was trimmed by 2 bases and V by 1 base; bases with no gene match: 4. CDR1 is SGHVS, CDR2 FQNEAQ, per germline. The CDR3 nucleotides read TGTGCCAGCAGCTTAGTAGGGGGCGTAAACACTGAAGCTTTCTTT. Its protein product is CASSLVGGVNTEAFF.

The rearrangement uses TRBV27 and TRBJ1-5, with 10 nucleotides matching TRBD1. Germline lookup yields CDR1 MNHEY and CDR2 SMNVEV (reference sequence). There are 18 residues in the CDR3. After removal of 6 bases from V and 2 bases from J, the junction contained 13 bases not matched to a gene. The CDR3 here is CASSLPGQGKYGNQPQHF. The CDR3 DNA reads as TGTGCCAGCAGCCTACCGGGACAGGGGAAGTATGGCAATCAGCCCCAGCATTTT.

The rearrangement links TRBV10-2 to TRBJ2-1; the D gene is possibly TRBD2 (6 bases). Trimming left V 5 bases short and J 0 bases short, with 17 bases between. The CDR3 loop spans 17 amino acids. Germline V gene sequence: CDR1 WSHSY, CDR2 SAAADI. CDR3 nucleotide sequence: TGCGCCAGCAGTCATAATAGAGCGGGCAGCTCCTACAATGAGCAGTTCTTC. It yields the protein CASSHNRAGSSYNEQFF.

The chain carries TRBV7-3 and TRBJ2-1; 8 bases are shared with TRBD1. Germline-derived CDR1 and CDR2 are SGHTA and FQGTGA. This CDR3 has 15 residues. With V trimmed by 5 bases and J by 1 base, 4 bases remained unmatched. DNA of the CDR3: TGTGCCAGCAGCGCAGGGGGCTCGTCCTACAATGAGCAGTTCTTC. Its translation is CASSAGGSSYNEQFF.

The chain couples TRBV5-6 to TRBJ1-5; 7 bases are shared with TRBD1. V was pared by 4 bases and J by 1 base, with 8 bases of the junction left unmatched. The CDR3 is 16 residues long. The V gene's germline CDR1 is SGHDT and CDR2 YYEEEE. CDR3 sequence: CASSDRQGRSNQPQHF. The CDR3 nucleotides are TGTGCCAGCAGCGATCGACAGGGTCGGAGCAATCAGCCCCAGCATTTT. The whole variable domain, remainder taken from reference TRBV5-6 and TRBJ1-5, is DAGVTQSPTHLIKTRGQQVTLRCSPKSGHDTVSWYQQALGQGPQFIFQYYEEEERQRGNFPDRFSGHQFPNYSSELNVNALLLGDSALYLCASSDRQGRSNQPQHFGDGTRLSIL.